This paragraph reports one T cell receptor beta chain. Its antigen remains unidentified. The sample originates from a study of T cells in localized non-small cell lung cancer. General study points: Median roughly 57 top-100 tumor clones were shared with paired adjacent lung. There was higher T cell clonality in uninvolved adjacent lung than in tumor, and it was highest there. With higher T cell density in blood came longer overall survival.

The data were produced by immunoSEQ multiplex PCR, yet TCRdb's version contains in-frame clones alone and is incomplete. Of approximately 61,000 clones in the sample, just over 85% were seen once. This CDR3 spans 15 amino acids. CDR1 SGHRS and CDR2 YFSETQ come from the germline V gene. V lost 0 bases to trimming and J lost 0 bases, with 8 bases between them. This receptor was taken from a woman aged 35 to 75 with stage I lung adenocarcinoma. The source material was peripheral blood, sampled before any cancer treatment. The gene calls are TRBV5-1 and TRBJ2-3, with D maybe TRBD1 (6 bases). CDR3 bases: TGCGCCAGCAGCTTGGGGGGGCTAAGCACAGATACGCAGTATTTT. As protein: CASSLGGLSTDTQYF.